A selection of T cell receptor beta chains follows, all from one sample in a study of blood T cell repertoires in COVID-19. Assay: immunoSEQ multiplex PCR; the TCRdb copy retains only in-frame clones and omits some. The data show about 95,000 clones, 89% seen once. Source material: peripheral blood. The receptors were sampled from an older woman with acute or convalescent COVID-19. CDR3s include the opening cysteine and the closing phenylalanine or tryptophan. A D gene is named only where the DNA matches it firmly. The size of a clone is reported for some rows only, either as once, few or many, or as a class for expanded clones.

clone_size | j_call | d_call | v_call | cdr3_aa | cdr3_nt
NA | TRBJ1-2 | NA | TRBV9 | CASSVDSRGRGGNYGYTF | TGTGCCAGCAGCGTAGATAGTAGGGGGAGAGGCGGAAACTATGGCTACACCTTC
NA | TRBJ1-5 | TRBD1 | TRBV19 | CASSSPTGVGSQPQHF | TGTGCCAGTAGTAGTCCTACAGGGGTCGGGTCTCAGCCCCAGCATTTT
NA | TRBJ2-4 | TRBD1 | TRBV27 | CASSSSGTGVANIQYF | TGTGCCAGCAGTTCATCCGGGACAGGGGTTGCGAACATTCAGTACTTC
once | TRBJ1-1 | NA | TRBV5-4 | CASSPGVGGMNTEAFF | TGTGCCAGCAGCCCTGGGGTAGGGGGAATGAACACTGAAGCTTTCTTT
NA | TRBJ2-1 | NA | TRBV30 | CAWSPGFGQFF | TGTGCCTGGAGCCCGGGGTTCGGGCAGTTCTTC
NA | TRBJ2-1 | NA | TRBV19 | CASKLDRGQNEQFF | TGTGCCAGTAAACTAGACCGGGGACAAAATGAGCAGTTCTTC
NA | TRBJ1-5 | NA | TRBV3-1/TRBV3-2 | CASSHGQTYSNQPQHF | TGTGCCAGCAGCCATGGACAGACATATAGCAATCAGCCCCAGCATTTT
NA | TRBJ1-2 | NA | TRBV27 | CASSSGGTGAYGYTF | TGTGCCAGCAGTTCAGGCGGGACGGGCGCCTATGGCTACACCTTC
NA | TRBJ2-7 | NA | TRBV3-1/TRBV3-2 | CASSPETRPYEQYF | TGTGCCAGCAGCCCCGAGACTAGGCCCTACGAGCAGTACTTC
NA | TRBJ1-6 | TRBD1 | TRBV11-2 | CASSSSGQGFRNSPLHF | TGTGCCAGCAGCTCTTCGGGACAGGGATTTCGGAATTCACCCCTCCACTTT
NA | TRBJ2-5 | NA | TRBV5-1 | CASSLETIRETQYF | TGCGCCAGCAGCTTGGAGACAATCCGAGAGACCCAGTACTTC
NA | TRBJ1-1 | NA | TRBV6-4 | CASRQGGEAFF | TGTGCCAGCAGGCAGGGTGGTGAAGCTTTCTTT
NA | TRBJ2-7 | NA | TRBV11-2 | CASSPGLLDHEQYF | TGTGCCAGCAGCCCGGGACTCCTGGACCACGAGCAGTACTTC
NA | TRBJ2-7 | TRBD1 | TRBV27 | CASSPLGGQGSYEQYF | TGTGCCAGCAGTCCACTCGGGGGACAGGGGTCCTACGAGCAGTACTTC
NA | TRBJ1-2 | NA | TRBV28 | CASSTKTGPSNYGYTF | TGTGCCAGCAGCACAAAGACAGGACCTTCGAACTATGGCTACACCTTC
NA | TRBJ2-2 | NA | TRBV29-1 | CSVLRNSGELFF | TGCAGCGTTCTCCGCAACTCCGGGGAGCTGTTTTTT
NA | TRBJ1-3 | NA | TRBV6-5 | CASKIQISAGNTIYF | TGTGCCAGCAAGATACAAATCTCTGCTGGAAACACCATATATTTT
NA | TRBJ2-5 | NA | TRBV5-1 | CASSWRSADQETQYF | TGCGCCAGCAGCTGGAGGTCAGCGGATCAAGAGACCCAGTACTTC
NA | TRBJ2-7 | TRBD1 | TRBV5-1 | CASRSGQAGSYEQYF | TGCGCCAGCAGATCAGGACAGGCTGGATCCTACGAGCAGTACTTC
NA | TRBJ2-2 | NA | TRBV9 | CASSVGGPRINTGELFF | TGTGCCAGCAGCGTAGGCGGGCCTAGAATAAACACCGGGGAGCTGTTTTTT
NA | TRBJ2-4 | TRBD1 | TRBV7-2 | CASSLVGQGMKNIQYF | TGTGCCAGCAGCTTAGTGGGACAGGGGATGAAAAACATTCAGTACTTC
NA | TRBJ1-2 | NA | TRBV12-3/TRBV12-4 | CASSLQFYGYTF | TGTGCCAGCAGTTTGCAGTTCTATGGCTACACCTTC
NA | TRBJ1-3 | NA | TRBV28 | CASSFRSSGNTIYF | TGTGCCAGCAGTTTCCGGAGCTCTGGAAACACCATATATTTT
NA | TRBJ2-4 | TRBD1 | TRBV7-8 | CASSPRQGVAHIQYF | TGTGCCAGCAGCCCCCGACAGGGAGTAGCGCACATTCAGTACTTC
once | TRBJ2-3 | NA | TRBV7-7 | CASSPVGLRTDTQYF | TGTGCCAGCAGCCCGGTGGGGCTACGCACAGATACGCAGTATTTT
NA | TRBJ2-5 | TRBD2 | TRBV4-1 | CASSLYSGRGETQYF | TGCGCCAGCAGCCTATATAGCGGGAGGGGAGAGACCCAGTACTTC
NA | TRBJ2-5 | TRBD2 | TRBV7-9 | CASSLVGGLAEETQYF | TGTGCCAGCAGCTTAGTTGGGGGACTAGCAGAAGAGACCCAGTACTTC
NA | TRBJ1-3 | NA | TRBV6-5 | CASSQDGSSGNTIYF | TGTGCCAGCAGCCAGGACGGGAGCTCTGGAAACACCATATATTTT
NA | TRBJ1-1 | NA | TRBV6-5 | CASSQMLGVHTEAFF | TGTGCCAGCAGTCAAATGTTGGGAGTTCACACTGAAGCTTTCTTT
NA | TRBJ2-3 | NA | TRBV6-5 | CAGAPWASDTQYF | TGTGCCGGGGCCCCCTGGGCCTCAGATACGCAGTATTTT
NA | TRBJ2-3 | TRBD2 | TRBV19 | CATSGLAGSDTDTQYF | TGTGCCACCTCGGGACTAGCGGGTTCCGACACAGATACGCAGTATTTT
NA | TRBJ1-5 | NA | TRBV2 | CASSSTSNQPQHF | TGTGCCAGCAGCTCCACAAGTAATCAGCCCCAGCATTTT
NA | TRBJ2-1 | TRBD2 | TRBV5-4 | CASSLGAGGADNEQFF | TGTGCCAGCAGCTTGGGGGCGGGAGGGGCCGACAATGAGCAGTTCTTC
NA | TRBJ1-2 | NA | TRBV20-1 | CSASQGRAYGYTF | TGCAGTGCTAGTCAGGGCAGGGCCTATGGCTACACCTTC
NA | TRBJ2-5 | NA | TRBV6-2/TRBV6-3 | CASSYRPRGEGWETQYF | TGTGCCAGCAGTTACCGGCCTAGGGGGGAGGGTTGGGAGACCCAGTACTTC
NA | TRBJ2-3 | TRBD1 | TRBV19 | CASSIILGQGSDTQYF | TGTGCCAGTAGTATTATCCTCGGACAGGGGTCAGATACGCAGTATTTT
NA | TRBJ1-5 | NA | TRBV5-1 | CASSLTGGGQPQHF | TGCGCCAGCAGCTTGACAGGCGGTGGTCAGCCCCAGCATTTT
NA | TRBJ1-5 | NA | TRBV4-1 | CASSQQVVDQPQHF | TGCGCCAGCAGCCAACAGGTAGTTGATCAGCCCCAGCATTTT
once | TRBJ1-1 | TRBD1 | TRBV20-1 | CSASRQGRTEAFF | TGCAGTGCTAGTAGACAGGGGAGAACTGAAGCTTTCTTT
few | TRBJ2-5 | NA | TRBV29-1 | CSVFGEQETQYF | TGCAGCGTTTTCGGAGAACAAGAGACCCAGTACTTC
NA | TRBJ1-3 | TRBD1 | TRBV15 | CATSRDRGNTIYF | TGTGCCACCAGCAGGGACAGGGGAAACACCATATATTTT
NA | TRBJ2-1 | NA | TRBV27 | CASSFFSGSSYNEQFF | TGTGCCAGCAGTTTTTTCTCGGGGTCGTCCTACAATGAGCAGTTCTTC
NA | TRBJ1-1 | TRBD1 | TRBV27 | CASRRQGNTEAFF | TGTGCCAGCAGAAGACAGGGGAACACTGAAGCTTTCTTT
NA | TRBJ1-2 | NA | TRBV20-1 | CSASRTGFFSHYGYTF | TGCAGTGCTAGTAGGACGGGGTTTTTCTCCCACTATGGCTACACCTTC
NA | TRBJ1-3 | NA | TRBV2 | CASSTNQNTIYF | TGTGCCAGCTCGACAAATCAAAACACCATATATTTT
NA | TRBJ1-1 | TRBD1 | TRBV29-1 | CSVVDRAMRGEAFF | TGCAGCGTTGTGGACAGGGCGATGCGTGGTGAAGCTTTCTTT
NA | TRBJ1-4 | TRBD1 | TRBV3-1/TRBV3-2 | CASSQAGGYEKLFF | TGTGCCAGCAGCCAAGCAGGGGGCTATGAAAAACTGTTTTTT
NA | TRBJ1-2 | NA | TRBV6-1 | CASSEVLGGNQYGYTF | TGTGCCAGCAGTGAAGTCCTGGGAGGGAACCAATATGGCTACACCTTC
NA | TRBJ1-2 | NA | TRBV12-3/TRBV12-4 | CASRDSLGYGYTF | TGTGCCAGCAGGGACAGTTTAGGCTATGGCTACACCTTC
NA | TRBJ1-5 | TRBD1 | TRBV5-1 | CASSLAGQGHQPQHF | TGCGCCAGCAGCTTGGCGGGACAGGGACATCAGCCCCAGCATTTT
NA | TRBJ1-1 | TRBD1 | TRBV30 | CAWTGQGAYRLNTEAFF | TGTGCCTGGACGGGACAGGGGGCTTATAGATTGAACACTGAAGCTTTCTTT
NA | TRBJ2-1 | TRBD2 | TRBV5-1 | CASSPGWTSGGAYNEQFF | TGCGCCAGCAGCCCGGGGTGGACTAGCGGGGGGGCCTACAATGAGCAGTTCTTC
NA | TRBJ2-1 | TRBD2 | TRBV16 | CASSLGTSGSDEQFF | TGTGCCAGCAGCCTTGGGACTAGCGGGAGTGATGAGCAGTTCTTC
NA | TRBJ2-1 | TRBD2 | TRBV27 | CASSSGTSGISEQFF | TGTGCCAGCAGTTCCGGGACTAGCGGGATTAGTGAGCAGTTCTTC
NA | TRBJ1-2 | TRBD1 | TRBV27 | CASSATGQGEGGYTF | TGTGCCAGCAGTGCCACGGGACAGGGGGAGGGGGGCTACACCTTC
NA | TRBJ2-7 | NA | TRBV6-6 | CASSRPTGTTYEQYF | TGTGCCAGCAGTCGTCCGACAGGTACCACCTACGAGCAGTACTTC
NA | TRBJ1-1 | TRBD1 | TRBV4-1 | CASSLLKGGSGQGFTEAFF | TGCGCCAGCAGCCTCCTAAAGGGGGGATCGGGACAGGGGTTCACTGAAGCTTTCTTT
NA | TRBJ1-2 | NA | TRBV28 | CASSPGVFDGYTF | TGTGCCAGCAGCCCCGGGGTTTTCGATGGCTACACCTTC
NA | TRBJ1-4 | TRBD1 | TRBV28 | CASRTGGARNEKLFF | TGTGCCAGCAGGACAGGGGGCGCGAGGAATGAAAAACTGTTTTTT